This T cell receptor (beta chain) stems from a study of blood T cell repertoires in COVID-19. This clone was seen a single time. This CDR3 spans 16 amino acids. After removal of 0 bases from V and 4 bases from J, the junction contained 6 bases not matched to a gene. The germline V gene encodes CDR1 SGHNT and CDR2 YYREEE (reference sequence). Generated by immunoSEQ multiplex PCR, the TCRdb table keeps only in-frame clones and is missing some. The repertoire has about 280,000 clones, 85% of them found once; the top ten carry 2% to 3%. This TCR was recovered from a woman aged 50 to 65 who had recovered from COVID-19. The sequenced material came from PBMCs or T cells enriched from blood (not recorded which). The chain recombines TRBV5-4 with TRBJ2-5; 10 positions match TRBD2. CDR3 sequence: CASSLDLAGAGETQYF. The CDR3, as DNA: TGTGCCAGCAGCTTGGATCTAGCGGGGGCCGGAGAGACCCAGTACTTC.